These T cell receptor beta chains were read from a single sample in a study of blood T cell repertoires in COVID-19. The data were produced by immunoSEQ multiplex PCR, yet TCRdb's version contains in-frame clones alone and is incomplete. This table has 200,000 to 250,000 clones, roughly 87% appearing once. The sequenced sample was PBMCs or T cells enriched from blood (not recorded which). Every receptor here comes from a woman younger than 45 with acute COVID-19. Both conserved end residues are part of each CDR3. A D gene is named only where the DNA matches it firmly. Only some rows state a clone size, as once, few, many or a class for expanded clones.

>18|-|TRBD1|TRBV5-1|TRBJ2-2
TGCGCCAGCAGCTTCAGTATACGGACAGGGGGAGGTACCGGGGAGCTGTTTTTT
CASSFSIRTGGGTGELFF
>15|-|-|TRBV5-1|TRBJ2-2
TGCGCCAGCAGTTTACCGGATGGGGGGTACGGGGAGCTGTTTTTT
CASSLPDGGYGELFF
>15|once|-|TRBV28|TRBJ1-2
TGTGCCAGCAGTTACGACTCAGGGGCAATGTATGGCTACACCTTC
CASSYDSGAMYGYTF
>14|-|-|TRBV7-2|TRBJ1-1
TGTGCCAGCAGCTTATCCTCCCGGAACACTGAAGCTTTCTTT
CASSLSSRNTEAFF
>18|-|TRBD2|TRBV19|TRBJ2-1
TGTGCCAGTAGTCTCCGAGTCCCGGGACTAGGTACGGGGAATGAGCAGTTCTTC
CASSLRVPGLGTGNEQFF
>13|once|TRBD1|TRBV6-4|TRBJ1-5
TGTGCCAGCAAAACAGGGGGACGTCTGCCCCAGCATTTT
CASKTGGRLPQHF
>14|-|-|TRBV6-2/TRBV6-3|TRBJ1-5
TGTGCCAGCAGTTATTTTGGGGCAGATCAGCCCCAGCATTTT
CASSYFGADQPQHF
>14|-|TRBD1|TRBV27|TRBJ2-7
TGTGCCAGCAGTCCGGGACAGGCCTCCTACGAGCAGTACTTC
CASSPGQASYEQYF
>13|-|-|TRBV4-3|TRBJ1-5
TGCGCCAGCAGCCAAGATAGAAATCAGCCCCAGCATTTT
CASSQDRNQPQHF
>13|once|-|TRBV6-5|TRBJ2-3
TGTGCCAGCAGTTATGGAGCGGCAGATACGCAGTATTTT
CASSYGAADTQYF
>14|-|-|TRBV27|TRBJ1-5
TGTGCCAGCAGAGGACTTTTTAGCAATCAGCCCCAGCATTTT
CASRGLFSNQPQHF
>13|-|-|TRBV29-1|TRBJ2-7
TGCAGCGTTGCCGTCGGACAAGGGGACGAGCAGTACTTC
CSVAVGQGDEQYF
>14|-|TRBD2|TRBV5-1|TRBJ2-7
TGCGCCAGCAGCTTTGGGCTAGCGGGAGAAAAGCAGTACTTC
CASSFGLAGEKQYF
>13|-|-|TRBV5-1|TRBJ2-7
TGCGCCAGCAGCTTGCCGAACGAGCTCGAGCAGTACTTC
CASSLPNELEQYF
>17|-|TRBD2|TRBV5-6|TRBJ2-3
TGTGCCAGCAGCCCGATCGGGACGGGAGGGAGCACAGATACGCAGTATTTT
CASSPIGTGGSTDTQYF
>15|-|TRBD1|TRBV20-1|TRBJ1-5
TGCAGTGCTAGTGGTGTTACAGGGGGCAATCAGCCCCAGCATTTT
CSASGVTGGNQPQHF
>15|-|-|TRBV7-9|TRBJ2-1
TGTGCCAGCAGCCTCCCGGCGGCCTACTACAATGAGCAGTTCTTC
CASSLPAAYYNEQFF
>15|once|TRBD1|TRBV28|TRBJ2-1
TGTGCCAGCAGTCCCGGACAGGGGGCGGGGAATGAGCAGTTCTTC
CASSPGQGAGNEQFF
>15|-|TRBD1|TRBV28|TRBJ1-1
TGTGCCAGCAGTTTCCCGGACAGGGTGGTGGCTGAAGCTTTCTTT
CASSFPDRVVAEAFF
>15|-|TRBD2|TRBV7-9|TRBJ2-1
TGTGCCAGCAGCCCTCTAGCGGGGGCCAGCAATGAGCAGTTCTTC
CASSPLAGASNEQFF
>14|-|TRBD1|TRBV23-1|TRBJ2-5
TGCGCCAGCAGTCTGGCAGGGGGCAGGGAGACCCAGTACTTC
CASSLAGGRETQYF
>16|-|TRBD2|TRBV2|TRBJ2-1
TGTGCCAGGGGTCGGACTAGCGGCCGGACCTACAATGAGCAGTTCTTC
CARGRTSGRTYNEQFF
>16|-|TRBD1|TRBV2|TRBJ1-4
TGTGCCAGCATCAATCAAGACAGGGGGCGCGGAGAAAAACTGTTTTTT
CASINQDRGRGEKLFF
>13|-|-|TRBV29-1|TRBJ2-4
TGCAGCGTCGGGGTTTCGGGGATCGAGGTTCAGTACTTC
CSVGVSGIEVQYF
>14|-|-|TRBV9|TRBJ2-3
TGTGCCAGCACACATCAGGGGGGATTCGATACGCAGTATTTT
CASTHQGGFDTQYF
>13|-|-|TRBV3-1/TRBV3-2|TRBJ1-2
TGTGCCAGCAGCCAGACAGCGAACTATGGCTACACCTTC
CASSQTANYGYTF
>13|-|-|TRBV4-3|TRBJ2-7
TGCGCCAGCAGCCAGGGGGCCTCCTACGAGCAGTACTTC
CASSQGASYEQYF
>14|few|TRBD2|TRBV27|TRBJ2-1
TGTGCCAGCAGCGTAGCGGGAGCTTACAATGAGCAGTTCTTC
CASSVAGAYNEQFF
>14|few|-|TRBV7-9|TRBJ2-2
TGTGCCAGCTCTATGAGGTTCAACACCGGGGAGCTGTTTTTT
CASSMRFNTGELFF
>13|-|-|TRBV7-2|TRBJ1-2
TGTGCCAGCAGCGCTTACAGTCCTGATGGCTACACCTTC
CASSAYSPDGYTF
>14|-|TRBD1|TRBV5-4|TRBJ2-1
TGTGCCAGCAGCCCGGGACAGGGGCGCGATGAGCAGTTCTTC
CASSPGQGRDEQFF
>13|-|-|TRBV3-1/TRBV3-2|TRBJ2-7
TGTGCCAGCAGCCAAAGGACTGCATACGAGCAGTACTTC
CASSQRTAYEQYF
>15|-|TRBD1|TRBV5-8|TRBJ1-5
TGTGCCAGCAGCTTGGAGGGGGCAAGCAATCAGCCCCAGCATTTT
CASSLEGASNQPQHF
>15|-|TRBD1|TRBV10-3|TRBJ1-5
TGTGCCATCAGTGATCCAGGACAGGGAGGTCAGCCCCAGCATTTT
CAISDPGQGGQPQHF
>13|-|-|TRBV15|TRBJ2-2
TGTGCCACCAGCAGAGATCGGGCCGGGGAGCTGTTTTTT
CATSRDRAGELFF
>13|-|-|TRBV7-9|TRBJ1-1
TGTGCCAGCAGCTTCCCAGGGAACACTGAAGCTTTCTTT
CASSFPGNTEAFF
>14|-|-|TRBV19|TRBJ2-3
TGTGCCAGTAGAGAAGGTAGCGGAACAGATACGCAGTATTTT
CASREGSGTDTQYF
>14|-|TRBD1|TRBV7-2|TRBJ1-1
TGTGCCAGCAGCTTCCCACGAGGGGGCAGTGAAGCTTTCTTT
CASSFPRGGSEAFF
>15|-|TRBD1|TRBV2|TRBJ2-3
TGTGCCAGCAGGGACCCCAGGGGGAGCACAGATACGCAGTATTTT
CASRDPRGSTDTQYF
>15|-|-|TRBV28|TRBJ1-5
TGTGCCAGCAGTCAACCACAGGGCTACAATCAGCCCCAGCATTTT
CASSQPQGYNQPQHF
>13|-|-|TRBV29-1|TRBJ2-1
TGCAGTGATCTCAGCGCTCCTAACAATGAGCAGTTCTTC
CSDLSAPNNEQFF
>17|-|TRBD2|TRBV5-1|TRBJ2-1
TGCGCCAGCAGCTCCGGGACTAGCGGGATATCCTACAATGAGCAGTTCTTC
CASSSGTSGISYNEQFF
>14|few|-|TRBV2|TRBJ1-2
TGTGCCAGCAGTGACGGGACACCGCTTGGGAGCTACACCTTC
CASSDGTPLGSYTF
>19|-|TRBD1|TRBV7-2|TRBJ1-3
TGTGCCAGCAGCGACACCCGGCAGGGGGCTGTGTCAGGGGGAAACACCATATATTTT
CASSDTRQGAVSGGNTIYF
>16|-|TRBD2|TRBV7-2|TRBJ2-1
TGTGCCAGCAGCTTATTTAGCGGGAGGGCGGGGGATGAGCAGTTCTTC
CASSLFSGRAGDEQFF
>14|-|-|TRBV18|TRBJ2-7
TGTGCCAGCGAGAGGACAGCCAACTCCTACGAGCAGTACTTC
CASERTANSYEQYF
>14|-|-|TRBV7-9|TRBJ2-1
TGTGCCAGCAGCTTTGGTGCAGAAAACAATGAGCAGTTCTTC
CASSFGAENNEQFF
>16|-|-|TRBV2|TRBJ2-2
TGTGCCAGCAGTGAAGCGCGTCTAGCGAACACCGGGGAGCTGTTTTTT
CASSEARLANTGELFF
>16|few|-|TRBV5-6|TRBJ2-1
TGTGCCAGCGCCCCCTACGGGCGCGGGGCATACAATGAGCAGTTCTTC
CASAPYGRGAYNEQFF
>15|-|-|TRBV19|TRBJ2-1
TGTGCCAGTAGTATAGGACAGTTACCCTACAATGAGCAGTTCTTC
CASSIGQLPYNEQFF
>12|few|-|TRBV29-1|TRBJ1-3
TGCGGGGGGGGGTTCACTGGAAACACCATATATTTT
CGGGFTGNTIYF
>13|-|-|TRBV30|TRBJ2-3
TGTGCCTGGAGTAGGGCGCGGACCGGGGCGCAGTATTTT
CAWSRARTGAQYF
>13|-|-|TRBV18|TRBJ1-5
TGTGCCAGCTCACAGGGGAGCAATCAGCCCCAGCATTTT
CASSQGSNQPQHF